The 31 T cell receptor beta chains reported below all come from one sample, sequenced in a study of blood T cells in healthy people across ages. Combining a sample-barcoded 5' primer with a J-beta primer mix, a second PCR ran for roughly 6 to 12 cycles. TCRdb redid the calling of the 5' RACE reads with MiXCR, one entry per CDR3 protein. The sample consists of about 1.4 million distinct CDR3 sequences, roughly 64% of them appearing once. The sample taken for sequencing was blood. These receptors were taken from a man between 18 and 29 years old in good health.

This clonotype was picked up a small number of times. This chain uses TRBV10-3 with TRBJ1-5; D gene unclear. The CDR3 totals 16 residues. The V end was cut by 0 bases, the J end by 5 bases, with 14 bases between. Germline lookup yields CDR1 ENHRY and CDR2 SYGVKD. The CDR3: CAISESGYAVDQPQHF. The CDR3 nucleotides read TGTGCCATCAGTGAGTCGGGATACGCAGTAGATCAGCCCCAGCATTTT.

About this clonotype: Mismatch with germline at one junction end may stem from a read error. The chain couples TRBV6-6 to TRBJ2-1, with no clear D. The CDR3 runs to 12 residues. Germline lookup yields CDR1 MNHNY and CDR2 SVGAGI (reference sequence). CDR3 in amino acids: CASRPHYKEQFF. CDR3 coding DNA: TGTGCCAGCAGGCCCCACTACAAGGAGCAGTTCTTC.

In its sample, this clonotype was seen a few times. This sequence joins TRBV4-1 and TRBJ1-2; D call uncertain. The CDR3 runs to 20 residues. Trimming stripped 0 bases from V and 5 bases from J, with 28 bases between. Germline V CDR1 and CDR2: MGHRA, YSYEKL. The CDR3 nucleotides are TGCGCCAGCAGCCAAGATCGGCTTCCCGGGCATACTAGTCCTGGGTATGGCTACACCTTC. It specifies CASSQDRLPGHTSPGYGYTF.

The chain recombines TRBV12-3 or TRBV12-4 with TRBJ2-5, with TRBD1 matching 7 bases. This CDR3 contains 15 residues. Trimming took 5 bases from V and 7 from J; bases not matched to a gene: 13. The CDR3 region has the DNA TGTGCCAGCAGTACCTCGGACAGGCGCCTCGGGACCCAGTACTTC. Amino acids: CASSTSDRRLGTQYF.

This chain links TRBV25-1 with TRBJ1-2, with D tentatively TRBD1 (5 bases). CDR3 size: 16 residues. The germline V and J ends were trimmed by 1 base and 0 bases, with 12 bases remaining between them. CDR1 and CDR2 (germline): MGHDK, SYGVNS. CDR3 protein: CASSESGDVANYGYTF. The CDR3, as DNA: TGTGCCAGCAGTGAATCTGGGGACGTAGCTAACTATGGCTACACCTTC.

This rearrangement joins TRBV29-1 to TRBJ2-1; 8 nucleotides align to TRBD2. The germline V gene has CDR1 SQVTM and CDR2 ANQGSEA. The CDR3 is 13 residues long. After removal of 6 bases from V and 8 bases from J, the junction contained 9 bases not matched to a gene. The CDR3 sequence: CSVGTRMVHEQFF. In DNA form, the CDR3 reads TGCAGCGTCGGGACTAGAATGGTACATGAGCAGTTCTTC.

The rearrangement joins TRBV7-9 to TRBJ1-1; no clear D. Between the trimmed V and J ends, which lost 6 bases and 8 bases, there was a span of 7 bases. The CDR3 is 10 amino acids. The germline gives CDR1 SEHNR, CDR2 FQNEAQ (reference sequence). CDR3 loop: CASSLTEAFF. CDR3 coding DNA: TGTGCCAGCAGTTTAACCGAAGCTTTCTTT.

This clonotype was detected a few times. V usage is TRBV29-1 and J usage is TRBJ2-7; maybe TRBD1 (6 bases). Germline CDR1 SQVTM, CDR2 ANQGSEA. This CDR3 is 11 amino acids long. V lost 4 bases, J lost 6 bases, and 10 bases lay in between. This CDR3 is CSVVGATEQYF. The CDR3 coding sequence is TGCAGCGTTGTGGGGGCTACCGAGCAGTACTTC.

The V and J genes are TRBV6-6 and TRBJ1-2; D not resolved. Per germline, CDR1 MNHNY and CDR2 SVGAGI (reference sequence). This CDR3 has 12 residues. V dropped 1 base and J dropped 6 bases, with 6 bases sitting between them. This CDR3 reads CASSYLVDGYTF. DNA for the CDR3: TGTGCCAGCAGTTACTTAGTGGATGGCTACACCTTC.

The chain combines TRBV2 with TRBJ1-2, with 11 bases aligning to TRBD1. Germline values: CDR1 SNHLY, CDR2 FYNNEI. The CDR3 length is 14 residues. J was trimmed by 7 bases and V by 9 bases; bases with no gene match: 10. The CDR3 is CARDRGRAVSGYTF. In nucleotides, the CDR3 is TGTGCCAGGGACAGGGGGCGCGCAGTTTCTGGCTACACCTTC.

This clonotype was seen a handful of times. V usage is TRBV10-3 and J usage is TRBJ2-5; D is ambiguous. Germline values: CDR1 ENHRY, CDR2 SYGVKD. The CDR3 sequence is 13 residues long. Trimming took 3 bases from V and 5 from J, leaving 10 bases between them. The CDR3 nucleotides read TGTGCCATCAGTGATGGAAATGGGGAGACCCAGTACTTC. This encodes CAISDGNGETQYF.

The chain links TRBV12-3 or TRBV12-4 to TRBJ2-2; 7 nucleotides agree with TRBD2. The CDR3 is made up of 14 amino acids. V gave up 11 bases and J gave up 6 bases; unmatched junction bases: 12. Here the CDR3 reads CASSTGLEAGELFF. The DNA for the CDR3 is TGTGCCTCCAGCACAGGACTAGAAGCCGGGGAGCTGTTTTTT.

The genes are TRBV12-3 or TRBV12-4 and TRBJ2-3; D not certain. The V end lost 5 bases, the J end lost 2 bases, and 11 bases lay between the germline ends. This CDR3 comprises 14 residues. The CDR3 DNA follows: TGTGCCAGCAGTCCGGTAGGCATCACAGATACGCAGTATTTT. This sequence encodes CASSPVGITDTQYF.

This clonotype has more than one count but fewer than ten. The rearrangement joins TRBV7-2 to TRBJ2-7; TRBD2 agrees at 7 bases. Germline loops: CDR1 SGHTA, CDR2 FQGNSA. J lost 5 bases, V lost 1 base, and 11 bases had no gene match. This CDR3 has 16 amino acids. CDR3 loop: CASSLGGGRAGDEQYF. The DNA for the CDR3 is TGTGCCAGCAGCTTAGGCGGAGGCAGGGCGGGAGACGAGCAGTACTTC.

This clonotype was observed a few times. This chain links TRBV27 with TRBJ2-3; D is unclear. Germline lookup yields CDR1 MNHEY and CDR2 SMNVEV (reference sequence). This CDR3 is 15 amino acids long. Trimming shortened V by 7 bases and J by 2 bases, and 16 bases separated the two germline ends. CDR3 nucleotides: TGTGCCAGCAACGACCACCCCCGGGCCACAGATACGCAGTATTTT. Amino acid sequence: CASNDHPRATDTQYF.

The chain is built from TRBV28 and TRBJ1-5, with TRBD1 as a possible D gene (6 bases). V dropped 3 bases and J dropped 7 bases, with 22 bases sitting between them. The CDR3 is made up of 17 amino acids. Germline lookup yields CDR1 MDHEN and CDR2 SYDVKM. Here the CDR3 DNA reads TGTGCCAGCAGTTTCGGGGGCCTAGAAGGTGAGGGACAGCCCCAGCATTTT. This gives the protein CASSFGGLEGEGQPQHF.

V is TRBV15 and J is TRBJ2-3; D gene unclear. Germline lookup yields CDR1 LNHNV and CDR2 YYDKDF (reference sequence). V lost 5 bases to trimming and J lost 0 bases, with 6 bases between them. The CDR3 is made up of 13 amino acids. Here the CDR3 reads CATSSDSTDTQYF. CDR3 nucleotides: TGTGCCACCAGCTCGGACAGCACAGATACGCAGTATTTT.

The rearrangement joins TRBV12-3 or TRBV12-4 to TRBJ2-1; possibly TRBD1 for D (5 bases). The length of the CDR3 is 17 residues. With 3 bases removed from V and 9 bases from J, the gap between germline ends came to 24 bases. DNA of the CDR3: TGTGCCAGCAGTTTTTCGGTGTGGGGCGTGGGCGGCGGTGAGCAGTTCTTC. Translating gives CASSFSVWGVGGGEQFF.

The chain carries TRBV10-3 and TRBJ2-5; 11 bases fit TRBD1. The DNA end favors TRBJ2-7, so the J call may be wrong. CDR3 size: 15 residues. Germline CDR1 ENHRY, CDR2 SYGVKD. CDR3 loop: CAISERPGQGDEQYF. CDR3 coding DNA: TGTGCCATCAGTGAGAGGCCGGGACAGGGGGACGAGCAGTACTTC.

This sequence joins TRBV4-2 and TRBJ2-4; 7 bases line up with TRBD2. Matching the DNA end better, TRBJ2-7 makes the J call doubtful. Germline CDR1 reads LGHNA; CDR2 reads YNFKEQ. The CDR3 extends over 15 amino acids. CDR3 protein: CASSQDREAPYEQYF. In nucleotides, the CDR3 is TGTGCCAGCAGCCAAGATCGGGAGGCCCCTTACGAGCAGTACTTC.

The sample holds a few counts of this clonotype. The rearrangement uses TRBV6-2 or TRBV6-3 and TRBJ2-7; D is tentatively TRBD1 or TRBD2 (5 bases each). The CDR3 extends over 16 amino acids. The V end lost 5 bases, the J end lost 3 bases, and 20 bases lay between the germline ends. CDR1 is MNHEY and CDR2 is SVGEGT in the germline V gene. CDR3 protein: CASSPPRDRSFYEQYF. The CDR3 DNA follows: TGTGCCAGCAGTCCACCCCGGGACCGATCCTTCTACGAGCAGTACTTC.

The CDR3 nucleotides are TGTGCCAGCAGCTCCCCGGATTCCCTAGCTGGGCAGTTCTTC. Translated: CASSSPDSLAGQFF. The chain is built from TRBV11-2 and TRBJ2-1, with D perhaps TRBD2 (5 bases). V was pared by 4 bases and J by 12 bases, with 19 bases between. In germline, CDR1 is SGHAT, CDR2 FQNNGV. The CDR3 is 14 amino acids.

This sequence joins TRBV29-1 and TRBJ2-5; D might be TRBD2 (6 bases). V lost 8 bases to trimming and J lost 5 bases, with 24 bases between them. Looked up from germline, CDR1 is SQVTM and CDR2 is ANQGSEA. The CDR3 runs to 15 residues. DNA of the CDR3: TGCAGCCACTCCGGTGGAGGGACTCCAAGGGAGACCCAGTACTTC. Encoded protein: CSHSGGGTPRETQYF.

The chain employs TRBV7-2 and TRBJ1-1; D is undetermined. The V end was cut by 2 bases, the J end by 1 base, with 8 bases between. Germline-derived CDR1 and CDR2 are SGHTA and FQGNSA. The CDR3 totals 14 residues. CDR3 DNA: TGTGCCAGCAGCTTATTCCCCGAGAACACTGAAGCTTTCTTT. This encodes CASSLFPENTEAFF.

The V gene is TRBV5-1, the J gene TRBJ2-3; TRBD1 aligns across 10 bases. Germline V gene data show CDR1 as SGHRS and CDR2 as YFSETQ. CDR3 size: 16 residues. V lost 4 bases, J lost 2 bases, and 7 bases stayed unmatched. The CDR3 is CASSLGTGEVTDTQYF. The CDR3 DNA sequence: TGCGCCAGCAGCCTTGGGACAGGGGAGGTCACAGATACGCAGTATTTT.

This clonotype was counted only a few times. J is TRBJ1-2 and V is TRBV4-1, with a weak D call TRBD1 (5 bases). V shed 2 bases and J shed 2 bases, with 9 bases lying between them. This CDR3 is built from 14 residues. CDR1 MGHRA and CDR2 YSYEKL come from the germline V gene. The CDR3 bases are TGCGCCAGCAGCCAAATACGGGGCAACTATGGCTACACCTTC. This codes for CASSQIRGNYGYTF.

The rearrangement uses TRBV29-1 and TRBJ2-1; tentative D call: TRBD1 (5 bases). Germline values: CDR1 SQVTM, CDR2 ANQGSEA. The CDR3 is 12 amino acids. Between the trimmed V and J ends, which lost 3 bases and 7 bases, there was a span of 10 bases. As DNA, the CDR3 is TGCAGCGTTGACGAACAGGCTAATGAGCAGTTCTTC. Translating gives CSVDEQANEQFF.

This chain joins TRBV29-1 and TRBJ2-1; D gene ambiguous. Trimming stripped 3 bases from V and 4 bases from J, with 10 bases between. Looked up from germline, CDR1 is SQVTM and CDR2 is ANQGSEA. The CDR3 extends over 13 amino acids. In DNA, the CDR3 is TGCAGCGTTGATTGGACCGAGTACAATGAGCAGTTCTTC. Protein product: CSVDWTEYNEQFF.

This chain links TRBV7-6 with TRBJ1-1; 7 positions match TRBD1. The germline gives CDR1 SGHVS, CDR2 FNYEAQ. The CDR3 runs to 13 residues. V was pared by 4 bases and J by 8 bases, with 7 bases of the junction left unmatched. CDR3 DNA: TGTGCCAGCAGCTCCGGGTCAGGGGGGGAAGCTTTCTTT. This gives the protein CASSSGSGGEAFF. The whole variable domain, remainder taken from reference TRBV7-6 and TRBJ1-1, is GAGVSQSPRYKVTKRGQDVALRCDPISGHVSLYWYRQALGQGPEFLTYFNYEAQQDKSGLPNDRFSAERPEGSISTLTIQRTEQRDSAMYRCASSSGSGGEAFFGQGTRLTVV.

This chain uses TRBV6-1 with TRBJ1-1; D is unclear. This CDR3 has 14 residues. Looked up from germline, CDR1 is MNHNS and CDR2 is SASEGT. Deletions cut 3 bases from V and 0 bases from J, with 8 bases between. The CDR3 nucleotides are TGTGCCAGCAGTGAGAACTTCATGAACACTGAAGCTTTCTTT. Residues: CASSENFMNTEAFF.

This sequence joins TRBV29-1 and TRBJ2-4; 8 nucleotides align to TRBD2. The J call may be in error: the DNA end matches TRBJ2-7 better. The CDR3 totals 13 residues. Germline CDR1 reads SQVTM; CDR2 reads ANQGSEA. Here the CDR3 DNA reads TGCAGCGTTGAGTTGCCGGGGGGGGACGAGCAGTACTTC. This encodes CSVELPGGDEQYF.